This paragraph reports one TCR beta chain. This clonotype was recorded many times. Its antigen is unknown. Per-base quality was not reported, and no clone a single base away is much larger than it. Sequencing instrument: Illumina HiSeq 1500. TCRdb passed the public sequencing reads through fastp at Q25 and MiXCR, retaining productive beta sequences. Each record represents a unique CDR3 protein, reported with the most common genes and DNA among its rows. The sample table contains approximately 190,000 distinct CDR3 sequences; only one count was recorded for approximately 9.7% of them. In total, the top ten clones hold about 4.6% of the sample. This specimen belongs to a study of T cell repertoires in cytomegalovirus infection (dated by TCRdb to 2018 to 2020). Regarding the complete study: Donor HLA type was relevant to the analysis, as public TCR beta signatures indicated carriage of CMV infection together with the matching HLA type.

From the germline V gene (reference sequence), CDR1 is DFQATT and CDR2 is SNEGSKA. V was cut back by 5 bases and J by 5 bases, leaving a gap of 12 bases between them. The CDR3 starts with the cysteine, ends with the phenylalanine, and has 13 residues. CDR3 DNA is the only sequence kept; it has 39 bases, read in frame from the first base. General findings and caveats noted by the study authors: In the ex vivo response, HLA-C-restricted CMV-specific TCR beta clonotypes were dominant, and in two of eight donors the single most frequent clonotype came from this HLA-C-restricted group. Carriers of CMV infection plus the relevant HLA type were discriminated by the cumulative frequency of public TCR beta family members in the study cohort and in an independent roughly 340-donor cohort.

The sample consisted of PBMCs. This receptor was taken from a human donor in good health (CMV status not recorded). Some clones in this sample may be carry-over from other donors' samples. The chain is encoded by TRBV20-1 joined to TRBJ1-4, with TRBD1 perhaps the D gene, on 6 matching bases. The DNA sequence reads TGCAGTGCTCGCGGGACACAGAATGAAAAACTGTTTTTT. Its translation is CSARGTQNEKLFF.